This TCR beta chain appears in the sequencing data of a study of T cell repertoires in cytomegalovirus infection. Study findings and constraints: Carriers of CMV plus the relevant HLA were identified by cumulative public TCR beta family frequency.

The CDR3 has 18 residues. The V gene's germline CDR1 is MNHEY and CDR2 SVGAGI. The ends were cut back, 7 bases at V and 1 base at J, with 25 bases in the middle. This clonotype was counted a single time. Its antigen is still unknown. TCRdb reprocessed the reads with MiXCR, giving one entry per CDR3 protein. In the table there are approximately 910,000 distinct CDR3 sequences, around 30% of which are singletons. The specimen was cultured CD8+ T cells from PBMCs, collected from culture after CMV antigen stimulation. V usage is TRBV6-5 and J usage is TRBJ1-1, with D uncertain. The sequence came from a human donor in good health (CMV status not recorded). Some clones in this sample may be carry-over from other donors' samples. The CDR3 nucleotides are TGTGCCAGCACCTTACTAAGTTACAAAGCCGACGGGAACACTGAAGCTTTCTTT. Residues: CASTLLSYKADGNTEAFF.